This record covers a single T cell receptor beta chain. Its antigen remains unidentified. The record originates from a study of T cells in localized non-small cell lung cancer. Using immunoSEQ multiplex PCR, the repertoire was profiled, and TCRdb retains in-frame clones only, with some absent. This sample carries over 10,000 clones, about 86% of them seen once, and the ten largest clones take around a fifth. The study, taken as a whole, reports: The highest T cell clonality was in uninvolved adjacent lung, above tumor.

The germline V gene encodes CDR1 MGHRA and CDR2 YSYEKL. CDR3 length: 17 residues. V shed 0 bases and J shed 1 base, with 13 bases lying between them. This receptor was obtained from a male donor aged 60 or older with stage I lung adenocarcinoma. The chain carries TRBV4-1 and TRBJ1-3; perhaps TRBD1 as D (5 bases). Specimen: peripheral blood, collected before any cancer treatment. The CDR3 here is CASSQDRDRRSGNTIYF. The DNA of the CDR3 is TGCGCCAGCAGCCAAGATCGAGACAGACGTTCTGGAAACACCATATATTTT.